This is a list of T cell receptor beta chains from one sample in a study of spatial heterogeneity in lung cancer. A single record per CDR3 protein comes from TCRdb applying MiXCR to the 5' RACE reads. The data hold about 25,000 distinct CDR3 sequences, with 6.9% observed a single time. The sample was PBMCs, taken at surgery. All receptors come from a male donor with early-stage non-small cell lung cancer. The conserved cysteine and the conserved F or W are not part of the CDR3 here. The order of the fields is V gene, D gene, J gene, CDR3 protein. A D gene is named only where the DNA matches it firmly.

>TRBV3-1|NA|TRBJ1-5
ASSLGWDQPQH
>TRBV7-7|NA|TRBJ1-2
ASSFPQGNYGYT
>TRBV20-1|NA|TRBJ1-1
SAREMTGSQGF
>TRBV6-5|TRBD1|TRBJ2-7
ASSYIRTGGLYEQY
>TRBV5-1|TRBD2|TRBJ2-1
ASSPNGLGSYNEQF
>TRBV6-5|NA|TRBJ2-6
ASSPRRTGANVLT
>TRBV11-2|NA|TRBJ1-4
ASRDRDTATNEKLF
>TRBV4-2|TRBD2|TRBJ2-3
ASSQRLADLRTDTQY
>TRBV25-1|NA|TRBJ1-6
ASTEQGNSPLH
>TRBV6-1|NA|TRBJ2-5
ASSEQSGMRETQY
>TRBV20-1|TRBD2|TRBJ2-1
SAPSGMGYNEQF
>TRBV25-1|NA|TRBJ2-2
ASSRRNTGELF
>TRBV28|NA|TRBJ2-3
ASSLGRTDTQY
>TRBV5-4|NA|TRBJ1-1
ASSLGLLNTEAF
>TRBV9|NA|TRBJ1-2
ASSVGPTYGYT
>TRBV20-1|NA|TRBJ1-5
SARDIRAGPNQPQH
>TRBV5-1|NA|TRBJ1-1
ASRGRPDEAF
>TRBV28|NA|TRBJ2-3
ASKESPGSHTDTQY
>TRBV7-2|NA|TRBJ2-7
ASSLEGLEEQY
>TRBV6-5|NA|TRBJ1-2
ASRAGLFYGYT
>TRBV2|NA|TRBJ2-3
ASSGEGATDTQY
>TRBV14|NA|TRBJ1-1
ASGGLSTEAF
>TRBV10-3|TRBD2|TRBJ2-2
AISDRAGANTGELF
>TRBV28|TRBD1|TRBJ1-1
ASSPPPGQGEAF
>TRBV20-1|TRBD1|TRBJ2-7
SASLGDRGHEQY
>TRBV20-1|TRBD2|TRBJ2-3
SARDRGGRGDTQY
>TRBV20-1|TRBD1|TRBJ2-3
SARDLDRGPDTQY
>TRBV19|NA|TRBJ2-2
ASSTWTMNTGELF
>TRBV5-1|TRBD1|TRBJ2-7
ASSQGQDREQY
>TRBV3-1|TRBD1|TRBJ2-4
ATGKGAKNIQY
>TRBV7-2|NA|TRBJ2-3
ASRVVGDTQY